This TCR beta chain was recovered during a study of shared clonotypes between healthy human individuals. In its sample, this clone was seen a few times. Its antigen is currently unknown. Regarding the study as a whole: Clonotype sharing among donors was thought likely to change with sequencing depth.

The CDR3 loop spans 14 amino acids. Germline CDR1 reads SGHNT; CDR2 reads YYREEE (reference sequence). The V and J ends lost 7 bases and 0 bases, in that order; junction bases with no gene match: 6. Assay: immunoSEQ multiplex PCR; the TCRdb copy retains only in-frame clones and omits some. The table includes about 1.1 million clones, approximately 80% detected once. Donors were Caucasian adults residing in Nashville, Tennessee, USA. This sequence joins TRBV5-4 and TRBJ1-1; 7 positions match TRBD1. The clonotype was recovered from a young man in good health. Some clones in this sample may be carry-over from other donors' samples. Sequenced input: memory CD4+ T cells from PBMCs. The subset: CD45RA-negative fraction. CDR3 nucleotide sequence: TGTGCCAGCCAACAGGGGCGTGTGAACACTGAAGCTTTCTTT. Translated: CASQQGRVNTEAFF. Full variable domain (rest looked up from reference TRBV5-4 and TRBJ1-1): ETGVTQSPTHLIKTRGQQVTLRCSSQSGHNTVSWYQQALGQGPQFIFQYYREEENGRGNFPPRFSGLQFPNYSSELNVNALELDDSALYLCASQQGRVNTEAFFGQGTRLTVV.